Below, 18 T cell receptor beta chains from the same sample are listed, as sequenced in a study of cytomegalovirus exposure and HLA in healthy donors. PCR involved 60 Vbeta and 13 Jbeta primers. Sequencing used immunoSEQ multiplex PCR; TCRdb keeps in-frame clones, though not all of them. The sample has 35,000 to 50,000 clones; roughly 80% are singletons. The sample was PBMCs. These receptors were taken from a man aged 50 to 60 in good health and CMV-seronegative.

The rearrangement uses TRBV7-9 and TRBJ2-5, with D unresolved. The CDR3 has 15 residues. V lost 5 bases and J 5 bases, leaving 18 bases between the germline ends. The germline gives CDR1 SEHNR, CDR2 FQNEAQ (reference sequence). The CDR3 DNA reads as TGTGCCAGCAGCCCCCCCGCCGGGTATTCGGAGACCCAGTACTTC. This gives the protein CASSPPAGYSETQYF.

The chain links TRBV7-2 to TRBJ2-7; 9 bases are shared with TRBD2. The V gene end was trimmed by 5 bases and the J gene end by 7 bases; junction bases not matched to a gene: 15. This CDR3 is built from 16 residues. From germline, CDR1 is SGHTA and CDR2 FQGNSA. This CDR3 reads CASSPGGAGGPREQYF. DNA of the CDR3: TGTGCCAGCAGCCCCGGTGGAGCGGGGGGCCCTAGGGAGCAGTACTTC.

The chain links TRBV18 to TRBJ2-1; D is perhaps TRBD1 (5 bases). The CDR3 totals 14 residues. Trimming removed 2 bases from V and 9 bases from J, with 14 bases in between. Germline CDR1 KGHSH, CDR2 LQKENI. CDR3 sequence (DNA): TGTGCCAGCTCACCAGGGGCCCTAGATTCTGAGCAGTTCTTC. As protein: CASSPGALDSEQFF.

As DNA, the CDR3 is TGTGCCAGCAGCGCCGGGACCGCCGGAGGGGAAAAACTGTTTTTT. As protein: CASSAGTAGGEKLFF. The gene calls are TRBV9 and TRBJ1-4, with D perhaps matching TRBD1 (5 bases). Germline V gene sequence: CDR1 SGDLS, CDR2 YYNGEE. The CDR3 has 15 amino acids. Between the trimmed V and J ends, which lost 3 bases and 8 bases, there was a span of 17 bases.

The V gene is TRBV18, the J gene TRBJ2-3; TRBD1 is a possible D gene (5 bases). Germline values: CDR1 KGHSH, CDR2 LQKENI. The V and J ends lost 4 bases and 3 bases respectively, with 14 bases between them. The CDR3 totals 15 residues. This CDR3 reads CASSLNRLGTDTQYF. The CDR3 nucleotides read TGTGCCAGCTCACTCAACAGGTTAGGTACAGATACGCAGTATTTT.

Remarks on this clone: Relative to the germline gene, one junction end is altered; a read error may explain this. The chain joins TRBV4-3 to TRBJ2-2, with 9 bases matching TRBD2. The CDR3 is 20 amino acids. The germline V gene has CDR1 LGHNA and CDR2 YSLEER. CDR3 bases: TGCGCCAGCAGCCAAGAAGGGGGTAGCGGGGGACCTTTTGGCACCGGGGAACTGTTTTTT. Translated: CASSQEGGSGGPFGTGELFF.

The table lists this clone with a few counts. The chain is built from TRBV6-6 and TRBJ1-2; a possible D gene is TRBD1 (5 bases). Germline-derived CDR1 and CDR2 are MNHNY and SVGAGI (reference sequence). The CDR3 runs to 12 residues. The germline V and J ends were trimmed by 5 bases and 4 bases, with 8 bases remaining between them. The chain's CDR3 is CASSPTGYGYTF. CDR3 coding DNA: TGTGCCAGCAGTCCTACAGGCTATGGCTACACCTTC.

This clone was seen just once. The chain is built from TRBV7-8 and TRBJ2-3, with D possibly TRBD2 on 6 matching bases. This CDR3 spans 17 amino acids. CDR1 SGHVS and CDR2 FQNEAQ come from the germline V gene. Trimming shortened V by 5 bases and J by 0 bases, and 18 bases separated the two germline ends. This chain's CDR3 is CASSPRPSVTSTDTQYF. The DNA for the CDR3 is TGTGCCAGCAGCCCACGGCCTAGCGTGACTAGCACAGATACGCAGTATTTT. The full variable domain, with the rest looked up from reference TRBV7-8 and TRBJ2-3, is GAGVSQSPRYKVAKRGQDVALRCDPISGHVSLFWYQQALGQGPEFLTYFQNEAQLDKSGLPSDRFFAERPEGSVSTLKIQRTQQEDSAVYLCASSPRPSVTSTDTQYFGPGTRLTVL.

This chain joins TRBV9 and TRBJ2-5; 8 bases map to TRBD1. Judging by the DNA end, TRBJ2-7 fits better; the J call may be wrong. The CDR3 has 13 residues. CDR1 is SGDLS and CDR2 is YYNGEE in the germline V gene. CDR3 loop: CASSPRGRDEQYF. CDR3 sequence (DNA): TGTGCCAGCAGCCCCAGGGGGCGCGACGAGCAGTACTTC.

This chain links TRBV5-1 with TRBJ1-4, with TRBD1 identical over 7 bases. V was pared by 4 bases and J by 4 bases, with 7 bases of the junction left unmatched. The germline V gene encodes CDR1 SGHRS and CDR2 YFSETQ. CDR3 length equals 15 residues. CDR3: CASSVGTELNEKLFF. CDR3 bases: TGCGCCAGCAGCGTAGGGACAGAACTTAATGAAAAACTGTTTTTT. The full variable domain, in which reference TRBV5-1 and TRBJ1-4 provide the parts outside the CDR3, is KAGVTQTPRYLIKTRGQQVTLSCSPISGHRSVSWYQQTPGQGLQFLFEYFSETQRNKGNFPGRFSGRQFSNSRSEMNVSTLELGDSALYLCASSVGTELNEKLFFGSGTQLSVL.

The genes are TRBV5-1 and TRBJ2-1, with 7 positions matching TRBD2. Looked up from germline, CDR1 is SGHRS and CDR2 is YFSETQ. The CDR3 length is 20 residues. Trimming at V came to 1 base and at J to 0 bases, leaving 16 bases not matched to a gene. The DNA of the CDR3 is TGCGCCAGCAGCTTGAGTTTGGGGCTAGCGGCTAGGAGCTCCTACAATGAGCAGTTCTTC. Translation gives CASSLSLGLAARSSYNEQFF.

CDR3 nucleotide sequence: TGTGCCAGCAGTTTGGGCACCCCCACTGAAGCTTTCTTT. This encodes CASSLGTPTEAFF. The V and J genes are TRBV28 and TRBJ1-1; D gene uncertain. CDR3 size: 13 residues. Trimming cost V 3 bases and J 4 bases, with 9 bases left between them. Germline lookup yields CDR1 MDHEN and CDR2 SYDVKM.

J is TRBJ2-5 and V is TRBV5-1; 8 bases agree with TRBD2. Germline V lookup: CDR1 SGHRS, CDR2 YFSETQ. There are 16 residues in the CDR3. With V trimmed by 4 bases and J by 2 bases, 10 bases remained unmatched. CDR3 nucleotide sequence: TGCGCCAGCAGCCCCGGGGGAGCGGGGGTTCAAGAGACCCAGTACTTC. Protein product: CASSPGGAGVQETQYF.

The chain has TRBV25-1 and TRBJ2-1; 16 nucleotides match TRBD2. Germline CDR1 MGHDK, CDR2 SYGVNS. The V gene end was trimmed by 6 bases and the J gene end by 8 bases; junction bases not matched to a gene: 7. The CDR3 covers 16 residues. Here the CDR3 reads CASREGGLAGGDEQFF. Written as DNA, the CDR3 is TGTGCCAGCAGGGAGGGGGGACTAGCGGGGGGGGATGAGCAGTTCTTC.

This chain connects TRBV6-5 to TRBJ1-2; a weak D match, TRBD1 (6 bases). CDR1 MNHEY and CDR2 SVGAGI come from the germline V gene. With 4 bases removed from V and 4 bases from J, the gap between germline ends came to 13 bases. This CDR3 spans 14 amino acids. The CDR3 nucleotides are TGTGCCAGCAGTTTCCAGGACAGCAGCTATGGCTACACCTTC. This gives the protein CASSFQDSSYGYTF.

J is TRBJ1-2 and V is TRBV10-3, with a weak D call TRBD1 (5 bases). Trimming pared 7 bases from V and 4 bases from J, leaving 16 bases between. This CDR3 is built from 14 residues. Germline loops: CDR1 ENHRY, CDR2 SYGVKD. The chain's CDR3 is CAITDRGSGYGYTF. Here the CDR3 DNA reads TGTGCCATCACGGATAGGGGATCAGGCTATGGCTACACCTTC.

This sequence joins TRBV4-2 and TRBJ2-3, with D tentatively TRBD1 (5 bases). With 4 bases removed from V and 7 bases from J, the gap between germline ends came to 9 bases. The CDR3 covers 12 residues. The germline V gene has CDR1 LGHNA and CDR2 YNFKEQ. The CDR3 DNA is TGTGCCAGCAGCCTGACAGACAATACGCAGTATTTT. This translates into CASSLTDNTQYF.

This clone was recorded only once. This chain joins TRBV2 and TRBJ2-5; 9 bases agree with TRBD2. Germline V lookup: CDR1 SNHLY, CDR2 FYNNEI. The V gene end was trimmed by 5 bases and the J gene end by 5 bases; junction bases not matched to a gene: 6. The CDR3 has 14 residues. This CDR3 is CASSRAGGVETQYF. CDR3 coding DNA: TGTGCCAGCAGTCGAGCGGGGGGCGTGGAGACCCAGTACTTC.